This T cell receptor beta chain was sequenced during a study of T cell responses to AZD1222 COVID-19 vaccine (dated by TCRdb to about 2021). In the study overall: AZD1222 recipients whose second dose came at about 4 weeks and those whose second dose came at about 12 weeks were combined into one group, since spike-specific TCR depth and breadth did not differ between the two schedules. TCR sequencing was performed for fewer than 250 trial participants, of whom roughly 200 were given two doses of AZD1222 and some 26 were given two doses of MenACWY control vaccine. Trial participants were enrolled by age into 18-55, 56-69 and 70-plus year subgroups, with approximately 150, 30 and 60 TCR-sequenced participants respectively.

The CDR3 regions of human TCRbeta chains were analyzed by immunosequencing. The paper's processing steps were these. Repertoire TCRs were checked for matches against a reference library of SARS-CoV-2-specific TCRs that had been generated using the MIRA antigen-specificity platform. Breadth was defined as the fraction of unique TCRs that were SARS-CoV-2-associated. Depth was defined as the fraction of total T cells that were SARS-CoV-2-associated. Using the MIRA data, each spike-specific TCR was assigned both to the spike region to which the TCR was reactive and to a CD4 or CD8 class. Log10-transformed breadth and depth values were compared by one-way ANOVA with Sidak's multiple comparisons tests. Imported from immuneACCESS, the table was reduced by TCRdb to in-frame sequences with V and J called. These copies leave out some clones; in studies compared against another copy, an unresolved V gene accounts for under half, and the cause of the remainder is not known. That table gives V, J and clone size, and the DNA gave D and trimming. The sample table shows approximately 100,000 clones, and roughly 90% are seen once. The top ten hold roughly 1.3% of the sample.

Concerning this clone: Its binding antigen is unknown. No per-base quality is available; no much larger clone lies one base away.

Here is what the overall study found, with its caveats: The 56-69-year group was small, and its depth increase did not reach significance, likely because of low power. Reportedly, close to half of the unique spike-specific TCRs recognized epitopes lying outside the regions that are mutated in the B.1.351 and B.1.1.7 variants. After two AZD1222 doses, both the breadth and the depth of spike-specific TCRs were significantly higher than at day 0 and than in MenACWY recipients. No day 14 peak-response samples were available, so repertoires were characterized only after the peak T cell response. Conclusions about previously exposed vaccinees are limited because only five to seven AZD1222 recipients were SARS-CoV-2 seropositive at baseline. Participants were mostly white British, with more females than males. The authors suggested clonal diversity may have been underestimated. The vaccine-associated CD4 TCRs covered the entire spike protein, and the dominant responses fell in regions 160-218 and 743-854.

This specimen's time point label, per the study, means: baseline before first vaccination. Samples from vaccinated people were obtained from the UK trials COV001 and COV002, which included a single-blind randomized controlled phase 2/3 trial of AZD1222 (ChAdOx1 nCoV-19) in healthy adults. For TCRbeta chain sequencing, PBMC samples from trial participants were taken at day 0 and at day 28 after the second dose. This clonotype was obtained from an adult in good health. The sequencing used peripheral blood, collected on day 0 of AZD1222 vaccination.

The DNA sequence is TGCGCCAGCAGCCAAGATGGGACCAACAATCAGCCCCAGCATTTT. It codes for CASSQDGTNNQPQHF. The sequence is built from TRBV4-1 and TRBJ1-5; a weak D assignment points to TRBD1 (5 bases agree). The CDR3 runs 15 residues from the cysteine to the phenylalanine. Here the CDR3 DNA is all that survives: 45 bases in frame from base 1. V is reduced by 0 bases and J by 3 bases, leaving a spacing of 9 bases between them. Reading the germline V gene gives CDR1 MGHRA and CDR2 YSYEKL.